This is a list of T cell receptor beta chains from one sample in a study of CD8+ T cells in alopecia areata. The protocol was immunoSEQ multiplex PCR, while the TCRdb copy is restricted to in-frame clones and leaves out a portion. The table records 150,000 or so clones, less than 80% of them present only once. Material: CD8+ T cells sorted from blood, obtained at week 0. The receptors stem from a human donor with alopecia areata. Each CDR3 is given without its conserved first and last residue. The order of the fields is D gene, V gene, CDR3 protein. A D gene is named only where the DNA matches it firmly.

>NA|TRBV5-6
ASSLSSTEQF
>TRBD1|TRBV4-2
ASSQDGTAHGYT
>NA|TRBV2
ASSVLQGAGTYEQY
>NA|TRBV29-1
SASDTGEGTYEQY
>NA|TRBV5-1
ASRRHDQETQY
>NA|TRBV15
ATSFRGLNQPQH
>TRBD1|TRBV4-1
ASSQTAGQGFFSYEQY
>NA|TRBV7-9
ASLEIPNEQF
>NA|TRBV7-9
ASSLGRPGANVLT
>NA|TRBV6-5
ASSYSPDTPWGYT
>TRBD1|TRBV19
ASSPGQGTGYGYT
>TRBD2|TRBV4-1
ASSQGGGPFDEQF
>NA|TRBV30
AWNGPGRRTEAF
>NA|TRBV5-1
ASSFAGLGMEAF
>TRBD1|TRBV13
ASSFSKTGENGYT
>NA|TRBV7-9
ASSLSGGNTEAF
>NA|TRBV10-3
ATSSTDTQY
>TRBD2|TRBV27
ASSLLAGVRETQY
>TRBD1|TRBV7-8
ASSWDRLPNEKLF
>NA|TRBV13
ASSQNNEQF
>NA|TRBV29-1
SVAPRTLYGYT
>NA|TRBV27
ASSLPSSGANVLT
>NA|TRBV5-1
ASSLVYGSSYEQY
>NA|TRBV5-1
ASSSGLREPYEQY
>TRBD2|TRBV2
ASSVSSGEQETQY
>NA|TRBV29-1
SVESEGAELLTGEKLF
>NA|TRBV6-1
ASSEAPFQADEKLF
>NA|TRBV23-1
ARSRGSSYNSPLH
>TRBD1|TRBV11-2
ASSSGQGTYEQY
>TRBD1|TRBV5-6
ASSLESGGRTGELF
>TRBD1|TRBV9
ASSGGQGDYGYT
>NA|TRBV5-1
ASSSRGDTQY
>TRBD2|TRBV30
AWSPGLAGANEQF
>NA|TRBV7-6
ASSPGVTPNYGYT
>NA|TRBV6-1
ASSEGRASNEQY
>TRBD1|TRBV7-9
ASSLVQGKPYEQY
>NA|TRBV27
ASSLLALTAQY
>NA|TRBV7-4
ASSLVGPYSSYEQY
>NA|TRBV30
AGSRGGTEAF
>TRBD1|TRBV29-1
SVPGTGGREQF
>NA|TRBV25-1
ASSPLTQGGGYGYT
>NA|TRBV7-9
ASRQGNTGELF
>NA|TRBV6-5
ASRSTGEKLF
>TRBD1|TRBV30
AWSVTGNQPQH
>NA|TRBV5-1
ASSPGPDTQY
>TRBD2|TRBV2
ASSRAGGQETQY
>NA|TRBV29-1
SVEGTDLPPGPDVADTQY
>TRBD1|TRBV29-1
SAEGGLEAF
>NA|TRBV6-1
ASSARGGAPSPLH